This is a list of T cell receptor beta chains from one sample in a study of shared clonotypes between healthy human individuals. The method was immunoSEQ multiplex PCR; TCRdb's version includes in-frame clones alone and lacks a portion of them. The repertoire holds some 2,500,000 clones, with around 93% as singletons. The material sequenced was naive CD4+ T cells from PBMCs. These receptors were collected from a man younger than 30 in good health. Some clones in this sample may be carry-over from other donors' samples. Both conserved end residues are part of each CDR3. A D gene is named only where the DNA matches it firmly.

V gene: TRBV28
J gene: TRBJ1-2
D gene: -
CDR3 protein: CASSLGGQGGYGYTF
CDR3 DNA: TGTGCCAGCAGTTTAGGAGGGCAGGGAGGCTATGGCTACACCTTC

V gene: TRBV9
J gene: TRBJ2-3
D gene: -
CDR3 protein: CASSTPIFDTQYF
CDR3 DNA: TGTGCCAGCAGCACACCGATATTCGATACGCAGTATTTT

V gene: TRBV28
J gene: TRBJ1-2
D gene: TRBD1
CDR3 protein: CASRRIQGSLGYGYTF
CDR3 DNA: TGTGCCAGCAGACGTATACAGGGGTCCTTAGGCTATGGCTACACCTTC

V gene: TRBV7-9
J gene: TRBJ2-1
D gene: -
CDR3 protein: CASSALTDEQFF
CDR3 DNA: TGTGCCAGCAGCGCCCTGACCGATGAGCAGTTCTTC

V gene: TRBV27
J gene: TRBJ2-6
D gene: -
CDR3 protein: CASTLVPGGTGANVLTF
CDR3 DNA: TGTGCCAGCACCCTAGTCCCTGGGGGGACTGGGGCCAACGTCCTGACTTTC

V gene: TRBV5-1
J gene: TRBJ2-1
D gene: -
CDR3 protein: CASSLGGRSFNEQFF
CDR3 DNA: TGCGCCAGCAGCTTGGGAGGGAGAAGTTTCAATGAGCAGTTCTTC

V gene: TRBV7-9
J gene: TRBJ1-1
D gene: -
CDR3 protein: CASSLARGGTTEAFF
CDR3 DNA: TGTGCCAGCAGCTTAGCGCGGGGAGGGACCACTGAAGCTTTCTTT

V gene: TRBV7-9
J gene: TRBJ2-1
D gene: -
CDR3 protein: CASSFNNGGEQFF
CDR3 DNA: TGTGCCAGCAGCTTTAATAACGGGGGCGAGCAGTTCTTC

V gene: TRBV19
J gene: TRBJ2-7
D gene: -
CDR3 protein: CASSLVGTQPLRGQYF
CDR3 DNA: TGTGCCAGTAGCCTCGTCGGGACCCAACCCCTACGAGGGCAGTACTTC

V gene: TRBV15
J gene: TRBJ2-5
D gene: TRBD1
CDR3 protein: CATSRRGQRASGAPVSQYF
CDR3 DNA: TGTGCCACCAGCAGACGGGGACAGAGGGCTTCAGGGGCACCCGTATCCCAGTACTTC

V gene: TRBV5-1
J gene: TRBJ2-3
D gene: -
CDR3 protein: CASSLRPTDTQYF
CDR3 DNA: TGCGCCAGCAGTCTTAGACCCACAGATACGCAGTATTTT